The T cell receptor beta chain described here comes from a study of human T cells and chemical hapten exposure. Study information: All through the roughly 25-week study, the scalp of each patient received diphenylcyclopropenone doses weekly. Alopecia areata, totalis or universalis affected patients who were mostly female.

Study-wide points: Among expanded TCRs, significantly more large CDR3 similarity clusters formed than among controls. TCRs whose frequency exceeded 1 in 1000 remained the same following DPC sensitization.

This clonotype has ten or more counts. Antigen unknown. Time point given: patch test 3, about 24 weeks after DPC sensitization. As to treatment: therapeutic diphenylcyclopropenone sensitization with weekly scalp DPC. Unfractionated whole blood was the source of the extracted total RNA. TCRdb independently ran MiXCR on the RACE reads; one entry per CDR3 protein. This sample has more than 35,000 distinct CDR3 sequences; roughly 13% occur once, and the top ten carry roughly 2.5%. The TCR was taken from a woman aged 40 to 49 with alopecia areata. Some clones in this sample may be carry-over from other donors' samples. Sample: whole blood, taken in connection with sensitization to the hapten diphenylcyclopropenone (DPC).

Here the CDR3 reads CASSLSGSGSYNEQFF. CDR3 nucleotides: TGTGCCAGCAGCCTGAGCGGGAGCGGCTCCTACAATGAGCAGTTCTTC. The rearrangement uses TRBV7-2 and TRBJ2-1; TRBD2 matches at 8 bases. V was clipped by 5 bases and J by 0 bases; unmatched bases: 6. The CDR3 contains 16 residues. Germline V CDR1 and CDR2: SGHTA, FQGNSA.